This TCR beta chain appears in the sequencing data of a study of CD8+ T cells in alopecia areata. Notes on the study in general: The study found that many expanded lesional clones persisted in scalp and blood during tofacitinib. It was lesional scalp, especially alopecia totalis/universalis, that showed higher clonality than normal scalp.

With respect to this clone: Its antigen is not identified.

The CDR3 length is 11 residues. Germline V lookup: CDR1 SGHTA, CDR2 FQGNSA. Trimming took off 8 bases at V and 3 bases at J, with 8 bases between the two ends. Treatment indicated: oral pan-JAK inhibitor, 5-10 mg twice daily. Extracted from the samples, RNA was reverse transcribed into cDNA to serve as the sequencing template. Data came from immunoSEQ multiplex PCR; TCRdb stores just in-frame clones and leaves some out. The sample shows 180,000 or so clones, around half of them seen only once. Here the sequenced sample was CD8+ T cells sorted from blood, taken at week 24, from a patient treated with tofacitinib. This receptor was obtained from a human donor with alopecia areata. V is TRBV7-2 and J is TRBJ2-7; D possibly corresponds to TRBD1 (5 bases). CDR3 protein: CASGQGYEQYF. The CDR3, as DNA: TGTGCCAGCGGGCAGGGCTACGAGCAGTACTTC.